Listed below are T cell receptor beta chains from one sample, sequenced in a study of blood T cell repertoires in COVID-19. Clones were read by immunoSEQ multiplex PCR, and TCRdb kept only the in-frame ones, dropping some. The table records 260,000 or so clones, 85% of them present only once. The source material was PBMCs or T cells enriched from blood (not recorded which). These receptors came from a woman in her fifties or sixties who had recovered from COVID-19. CDR3s include the opening cysteine and the closing phenylalanine or tryptophan. Fields, in order: J gene, clone size, V gene, D gene, CDR3 protein, CDR3 DNA. The D gene is left open where the match is weak. Clone size is given for some rows only: seen once, a few or many times, or a class if the clone is expanded.

>TRBJ1-3|-|TRBV5-1|-
CASSHGLFSGNTIYF
TGCGCCAGCAGCCACGGACTTTTCTCTGGAAACACCATATATTTT
>TRBJ2-7|-|TRBV5-1|TRBD1
CASSGGQSYEQYF
TGCGCCAGCAGCGGGGGACAGAGCTACGAGCAGTACTTC
>TRBJ2-1|-|TRBV5-6|TRBD1
CASSRAGGNEQFF
TGTGCCAGCAGCCGGGCAGGGGGTAATGAGCAGTTCTTC
>TRBJ2-7|-|TRBV6-5|-
CASSYSGAGYEQYF
TGTGCCAGCAGTTACTCGGGCGCCGGTTACGAGCAGTACTTC
>TRBJ1-6|once|TRBV7-8|TRBD1
CASSLRDRGNSPLHF
TGTGCCAGCAGCTTAAGGGACAGGGGTAATTCACCCCTCCACTTT
>TRBJ1-5|-|TRBV18|-
CASSVDNRYNQPQHF
TGTGCCAGCTCGGTGGATAACAGGTACAATCAGCCCCAGCATTTT
>TRBJ2-3|-|TRBV5-1|TRBD2
CASSFVTSRPDTQYF
TGCGCCAGCAGTTTCGTGACTAGCCGTCCAGATACGCAGTATTTT
>TRBJ2-1|few|TRBV7-9|-
CASSLALVPEQFF
TGTGCCAGCAGCTTAGCTCTAGTCCCTGAGCAGTTCTTC
>TRBJ2-3|once|TRBV20-1|-
CRAGGPDTQYF
TGCAGGGCCGGGGGTCCAGATACGCAGTATTTT
>TRBJ2-1|-|TRBV9|TRBD2
CASSVVAGGVREQFF
TGTGCCAGCAGCGTAGTAGCGGGAGGTGTTAGGGAGCAGTTCTTC
>TRBJ2-1|-|TRBV11-3|-
CASSLDLTSPHNEQFF
TGTGCCAGCAGCTTAGATCTCACCAGTCCCCACAATGAGCAGTTCTTC
>TRBJ2-1|-|TRBV29-1|-
CRTGAGGEQFF
TGCAGAACAGGCGCCGGGGGTGAGCAGTTCTTC
>TRBJ2-3|few|TRBV5-1|-
CASSLSTASTDTQYF
TGCGCCAGCAGCTTGTCGACAGCTAGCACAGATACGCAGTATTTT
>TRBJ1-1|-|TRBV7-9|-
CASSLGQNTEAFF
TGTGCCAGCAGCTTGGGACAGAACACTGAAGCTTTCTTT
>TRBJ2-7|-|TRBV19|-
CASQGLKGRAYEQYF
TGTGCCAGTCAGGGGCTCAAGGGCCGAGCCTACGAGCAGTACTTC
>TRBJ1-5|-|TRBV28|-
CASQGINQPQHF
TGTGCCAGCCAGGGTATCAATCAGCCCCAGCATTTT
>TRBJ1-2|-|TRBV12-3/TRBV12-4|-
CASRRSGFYGYTF
TGTGCCAGCAGGCGATCGGGTTTTTATGGCTACACCTTC
>TRBJ1-6|-|TRBV11-2|-
CASRPVAREFLHF
TGTGCCAGCAGACCAGTAGCCCGGGAGTTTCTCCACTTT
>TRBJ2-3|-|TRBV11-2|TRBD1
CASSLGRTGGANTQYF
TGTGCCAGCAGCTTAGGAAGGACAGGGGGAGCAAATACGCAGTATTTT
>TRBJ1-4|-|TRBV7-8|-
CASSRGGDREKLFF
TGTGCCAGCAGCCGAGGGGGGGATCGGGAAAAACTGTTTTTT
>TRBJ2-3|-|TRBV12-5|-
CASGLYPDTQYF
TGTGCTAGTGGTTTGTATCCAGATACGCAGTATTTT
>TRBJ1-1|-|TRBV29-1|-
CSVEGGGRLGTEAFF
TGCAGCGTTGAAGGCGGGGGCCGTCTGGGCACTGAAGCTTTCTTT
>TRBJ1-6|-|TRBV6-2/TRBV6-3|-
CASSYSDYSPLHF
TGTGCCAGCAGTTACTCAGACTATTCACCCCTCCACTTT
>TRBJ2-7|-|TRBV4-1|TRBD1
CASSQGTGVRHEQYF
TGCGCCAGCAGCCAAGGGACAGGGGTTAGGCACGAGCAGTACTTC
>TRBJ1-4|-|TRBV27|TRBD1
CASSFLGQLFF
TGTGCCAGCAGTTTCCTGGGACAGCTGTTTTTT
>TRBJ2-5|once|TRBV7-3|-
CASSLGAGETQYF
TGTGCCAGCAGCTTGGGCGCGGGGGAGACCCAGTACTTC
>TRBJ2-1|-|TRBV7-2|TRBD2
CASSLLLAGSYNEQFF
TGTGCCAGCAGCTTACTACTAGCGGGCTCCTACAATGAGCAGTTCTTC
>TRBJ2-1|-|TRBV11-2|-
CASSLEGTGGNEQFF
TGTGCCAGCAGCTTGGAAGGTACCGGGGGAAATGAGCAGTTCTTC
>TRBJ1-6|once|TRBV13|TRBD1
CASSSGQGHTSYNSPLHF
TGTGCCAGCAGCTCTGGACAGGGCCATACCTCCTATAATTCACCCCTCCACTTT
>TRBJ2-1|-|TRBV27|TRBD2
CASGGTLDGTSGRAASYNEQFF
TGTGCCAGCGGCGGGACACTTGATGGGACTAGCGGGAGGGCCGCGTCCTACAATGAGCAGTTCTTC
>TRBJ2-7|-|TRBV6-6|TRBD1
CASLNRDRGIREQYF
TGTGCCAGCCTAAACCGGGACAGGGGGATTCGGGAGCAGTACTTC
>TRBJ2-7|few|TRBV27|-
CASSSGVGGRSYEQYF
TGTGCCAGCAGTTCGGGGGTTGGTGGCCGCTCCTACGAGCAGTACTTC
>TRBJ1-5|-|TRBV30|-
CAWNHREDQPQHF
TGTGCCTGGAACCACAGGGAAGATCAGCCCCAGCATTTT
>TRBJ1-5|-|TRBV28|TRBD1
CASSSTGTVYQPQHF
TGTGCCAGCAGTTCGACCGGGACAGTCTATCAGCCCCAGCATTTT
>TRBJ2-1|few|TRBV2|-
CASSTGYNEQFF
TGTGCCAGCAGTACAGGTTACAATGAGCAGTTCTTC
>TRBJ2-5|-|TRBV18|-
CASSPGQKETQYF
TGTGCCAGCTCACCCGGACAGAAAGAGACCCAGTACTTC
>TRBJ1-4|once|TRBV10-1|TRBD1
CAGQGRKDEKLFF
TGCGCCGGACAGGGGCGAAAGGATGAAAAACTGTTTTTT
>TRBJ2-1|-|TRBV6-4|TRBD2
CASKTSGVNNEQFF
TGTGCCAGCAAAACTAGCGGGGTGAACAATGAGCAGTTCTTC
>TRBJ2-3|-|TRBV7-2|TRBD2
CASSRLLAGSSTDTQYF
TGTGCCAGCAGCCGCCTACTAGCGGGGAGTAGCACAGATACGCAGTATTTT
>TRBJ2-1|-|TRBV24-1|TRBD1
CATSDSDRASEQFF
TGTGCCACCAGTGATTCGGACAGGGCTTCTGAGCAGTTCTTC